Each of the 5 T cell receptor beta chains below was sequenced from the same sample in a study of shared clonotypes between healthy human individuals. Assay: immunoSEQ multiplex PCR; the TCRdb copy retains only in-frame clones and omits some. The sample contains 600,000 to 700,000 clones, roughly 73% of which appear only once. The specimen was memory CD4+ T cells sorted from blood. Indicated subset: CD45RA-negative fraction. These receptors were collected from a woman in her twenties or thirties in good health.

The V call is TRBV28, the J call TRBJ2-7; a weak D match, TRBD2 (6 bases). V dropped 3 bases and J dropped 6 bases, with 15 bases sitting between them. The CDR3 runs 14 residues. Looked up from germline, CDR1 is MDHEN and CDR2 is SYDVKM. CDR3 nucleotide sequence: TGTGCCAGCAGTTTCGGAGGGCCGACTCTCGAGCAGTACTTC. Its protein product is CASSFGGPTLEQYF.

The chain links TRBV7-7 to TRBJ2-2; D call uncertain. CDR1 and CDR2 (germline): SSHAT, FNYEAQ (reference sequence). V lost 2 bases to trimming and J lost 4 bases, with 11 bases between them. The CDR3 consists of 15 residues. The CDR3 coding sequence is TGTGCCAGCAGCTTAAGCCCCCTAGTCACCGGGGAGCTGTTTTTT. It is translated as CASSLSPLVTGELFF. The full variable domain, its missing parts supplied by reference TRBV7-7 and TRBJ2-2, is GAGVSQSPRYKVTKRGQDVTLRCDPISSHATLYWYQQALGQGPEFLTYFNYEAQPDKSGLPSDRFSAERPEGSISTLTIQRTEQRDSAMYRCASSLSPLVTGELFFGEGSRLTVL.

The V gene is TRBV15, the J gene TRBJ1-2; D is ambiguous. V gave up 0 bases and J gave up 4 bases, with 6 bases separating them. This CDR3 spans 13 amino acids. Germline values: CDR1 LNHNV, CDR2 YYDKDF (reference sequence). The CDR3 DNA follows: TGTGCCACCAGCAGAGAGGGCCCCTATGGCTACACCTTC. This translates into CATSREGPYGYTF.

The chain combines TRBV10-2 with TRBJ1-5, with 9 bases fitting TRBD1. CDR3 length: 14 amino acids. V gave up 6 bases and J gave up 7 bases; unmatched junction bases: 7. The germline V gene encodes CDR1 WSHSY and CDR2 SAAADI. The CDR3 sequence: CASRLGQGNQPQHF. CDR3 bases: TGCGCCAGCAGACTCGGACAGGGGAACCAGCCCCAGCATTTT.

The count of this clone is one. V usage is TRBV18 and J usage is TRBJ2-1; D is unresolved. The V end lost 3 bases, the J end lost 6 bases, and 12 bases lay between the germline ends. Per germline, CDR1 KGHSH and CDR2 LQKENI. CDR3 length: 14 residues. CDR3 in amino acids: CASSPILTVNEQFF. CDR3 nucleotide sequence: TGTGCCAGCTCACCGATTCTCACGGTCAATGAGCAGTTCTTC.